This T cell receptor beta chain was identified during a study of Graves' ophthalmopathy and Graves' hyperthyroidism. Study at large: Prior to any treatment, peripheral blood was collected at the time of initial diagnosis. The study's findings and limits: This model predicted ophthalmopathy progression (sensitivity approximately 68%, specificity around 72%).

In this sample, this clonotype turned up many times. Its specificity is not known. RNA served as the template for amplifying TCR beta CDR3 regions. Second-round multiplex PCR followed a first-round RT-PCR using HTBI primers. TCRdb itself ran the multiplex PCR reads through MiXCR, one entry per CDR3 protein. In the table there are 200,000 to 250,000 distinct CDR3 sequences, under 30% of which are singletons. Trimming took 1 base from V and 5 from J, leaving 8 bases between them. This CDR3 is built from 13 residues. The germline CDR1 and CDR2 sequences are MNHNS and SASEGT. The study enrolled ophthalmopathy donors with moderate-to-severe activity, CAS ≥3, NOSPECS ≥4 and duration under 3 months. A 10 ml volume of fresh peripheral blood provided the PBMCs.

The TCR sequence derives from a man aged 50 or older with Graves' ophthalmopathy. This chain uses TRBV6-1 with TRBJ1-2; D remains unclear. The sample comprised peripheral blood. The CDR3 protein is CASSEGRSYGYTF. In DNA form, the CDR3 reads TGTGCCAGCAGTGAAGGTCGAAGTTATGGCTACACCTTC.